This T cell receptor beta chain was profiled in a study of graft-versus-host responses after intestinal transplantation. Study-level information: For two to three years after anti-thymocyte globulin induction, all recipients took tacrolimus and steroids. Study observations and caveats: Declines in HvG clones occurring early post-transplant were associated with peak circulating GvH clone levels. Recipient marrow held GvH clones, some first seen in ileum or blood.

The CDR3 covers 19 residues. J lost 0 bases, V lost 2 bases, and 12 bases had no gene match. Germline V CDR1 and CDR2: MGHRA, YSYEKL. Here immunoSEQ multiplex PCR was the method, and the copy in TCRdb shows in-frame clones only, minus some. The sample includes around 5,100 clones, 27% of them seen just once. CFSE-labeled responder cells (200,000) were plated with 200,000 irradiated, violet-dye-labeled stimulator cells. Responder cells that were proliferating and CFSE-low, both CD3+CD4+ and CD3+CD8+, were sorted after the reaction. Sequencing used alloreactive CD8+ T cells from a mixed lymphocyte reaction culture, obtained before transplantation. Subset of the sample: CFSE-low proliferating T cells sorted from roughly 6-day pre-transplant mixed lymphocyte reaction (GvH or HvG direction). The origin of this receptor is a human patient who was an organ donor for intestinal transplantation. The V and J genes are TRBV4-1 and TRBJ1-1, with 10 nucleotides matching TRBD1. The CDR3 coding sequence is TGCGCCAGCAGCCAAACACCGGGACAGGGGTTAAGAATGAACACTGAAGCTTTCTTT. It encodes CASSQTPGQGLRMNTEAFF.